This is a list of T cell receptor beta chains from one sample in a study of CD8 T cells in ankylosing spondylitis. TCRdb independently ran MiXCR on the 5' RACE reads; one entry per CDR3 protein. Of 200,000 to 250,000 distinct CDR3 sequences in the sample, 8% to 11% are singletons; the top ten hold roughly a fifth. Sequences were obtained from blood, either unsorted or a sorted T cell fraction (not recorded which). The source is a male donor with ankylosing spondylitis or in good health (not recorded which). The CDR3 runs from the conserved cysteine through the conserved F or W. The order of the fields is clone size, V gene, J gene, D gene, CDR3 DNA, CDR3 protein. The D gene is left open where the match is weak. Clone size is stated in some rows and not others, as once, few, many or a class when expanded.

>many|TRBV5-1|TRBJ2-3|TRBD2
TGCGCCAGCAGCCCCGGACTAGCGGGGAGTCAGACAGATACGCAGTATTTT
CASSPGLAGSQTDTQYF
>few|TRBV6-2/TRBV6-3|TRBJ2-4|NA
TGTGCCAGCAGCCTACCCTTTCTCGACGAAAACATTCAGTACTTC
CASSLPFLDENIQYF
>many|TRBV12-3/TRBV12-4|TRBJ2-2|NA
TGTGCCAGCAGGGAGGACAGCTGGAACACCGGGGAGCTGTTTTTT
CASREDSWNTGELFF
>many|TRBV14|TRBJ2-3|TRBD2
TGTGCCAGCAGCCAACTTACTAGCGGGGGGACAGATACGCAGTATTTT
CASSQLTSGGTDTQYF
>many|TRBV4-2|TRBJ2-3|NA
TGTGCCAGCAGCCTACTTTTAGGGGGTTTGAAAGGGACAGATACGCAGTATTTT
CASSLLLGGLKGTDTQYF
>many|TRBV28|TRBJ2-2|TRBD2
TGTGCCAGCAATTCCCTGGGAGGGTCGGTCACCGGGGAGCTGTTTTTT
CASNSLGGSVTGELFF
>many|TRBV15|TRBJ1-5|NA
TGTGCCACCAGCCGTACGGATCAGCCCCAGCATTTT
CATSRTDQPQHF
>many|TRBV27|TRBJ2-3|TRBD2
TGTGCCAGCAGTTTTCTCGGACTAGCGGGGGGCGCAGATACGCAGTATTTT
CASSFLGLAGGADTQYF
>NA|TRBV12-3/TRBV12-4|TRBJ1-5|NA
TGTGCCAGCAGTCCCCCCGGGCCGCGAAATCAGCCCCAGCATTTT
CASSPPGPRNQPQHF
>NA|TRBV29-1|TRBJ2-7|NA
TGCAGCGTTGATGTAGGGGGTAATGAGCAGTACTTC
CSVDVGGNEQYF
>many|TRBV20-1|TRBJ2-3|TRBD2
TGCAGTGCTAGAGATCGAGTTACGCGGGGGGCCGATACGCAGTATTTT
CSARDRVTRGADTQYF
>few|TRBV20-1|TRBJ2-3|NA
TGCAGTGCTTCCCCGGGACACACTTACACAGATACGCAGTATTTT
CSASPGHTYTDTQYF
>many|TRBV18|TRBJ2-7|TRBD2
TGTGCCAGCTCATCAGGACTAGAGTACGAGCAGTACTTC
CASSSGLEYEQYF
>many|TRBV19|TRBJ2-1|NA
TGTGCCAGTGCTTATCAGGAAAGCAATGAGCAGTTCTTC
CASAYQESNEQFF
>few|TRBV7-2|TRBJ2-3|TRBD2
TGTGCCAGCAGCTTAGCGGCTAGCGGGGGGGCAAGGGATACGCAGTATTTT
CASSLAASGGARDTQYF
>few|TRBV5-1|TRBJ1-1|TRBD1
TGCGCCAGCAGCTTGAACACCGGACAGGGGGGTACTGAAGCTTTCTTT
CASSLNTGQGGTEAFF
>many|TRBV19|TRBJ1-5|TRBD1
TGTGCCAGTAGTATCAGGGGGGAGGGGGAAGGGCAGCCCCAGCATTTT
CASSIRGEGEGQPQHF
>NA|TRBV20-1|TRBJ2-3|NA
TGCAGTGCTAGTGACACTCCCGGGGATACGCAGTATTTT
CSASDTPGDTQYF
>few|TRBV3-1|TRBJ2-7|NA
TGTGCCAGCAGCCAACAAACAGGGGGAGGGGCCGAGCAGTACTTC
CASSQQTGGGAEQYF
>many|TRBV25-1|TRBJ1-5|TRBD1
TGTGCCAGCAGATCCTCGACAGGGGGTCATCAGCCCCAGCATTTT
CASRSSTGGHQPQHF
>NA|TRBV20-1|TRBJ2-2|NA
TGCAGTGCTAGCCCTCAGGGGACACACACCGGGGAGCTGTTTTTT
CSASPQGTHTGELFF
>few|TRBV11-3|TRBJ2-5|NA
TGTGCCAGCAGCTCCACCTGGGGGGAACAAGAGACCCAGTACTTC
CASSSTWGEQETQYF
>NA|TRBV20-1|TRBJ1-5|TRBD1
TGCAGTGCAGGACAGGGCGAAGGGGCCCAGCATTTT
CSAGQGEGAQHF
>many|TRBV7-9|TRBJ2-5|NA
TGTGCCAGCAGCTTAGCCGAGTGGGACCAGTACTTC
CASSLAEWDQYF
>NA|TRBV19|TRBJ1-6|NA
TGTGCCAGTAGGGCGACTGTCTCCTATAATTCACCCCTCCACTTT
CASRATVSYNSPLHF
>many|TRBV7-2|TRBJ1-6|NA
TGTGCCAGCAGCCGGGTCACTAATTCACCCCTCCACTTT
CASSRVTNSPLHF
>many|TRBV3-1|TRBJ1-6|NA
TGTGCCAGCAGCCAAGACAGGGCTGATTCACCCCTCCACTTT
CASSQDRADSPLHF
>NA|TRBV13|TRBJ2-7|TRBD1
TGTGCCAGCAGCCCGGGACAGAACAACTACGAGCAGTACTTC
CASSPGQNNYEQYF
>many|TRBV6-5|TRBJ2-1|NA
TGTGCCAGCAGTTACTCCCCCGGGGGACAGCTAAATGAGCAGTTCTTC
CASSYSPGGQLNEQFF
>NA|TRBV10-3|TRBJ1-2|NA
TGTGCCATCAGCGACGGATCCCCCTACACCTTC
CAISDGSPYTF
>NA|TRBV10-3|TRBJ2-2|NA
TGTGCCATCAGTCCCGTCGGGGGAACCGGGGAGCTGTTTTTT
CAISPVGGTGELFF
>many|TRBV29-1|TRBJ2-6|NA
TGCAGCGTTGATCGGCTTGCGTGGGAGCCTGGGGCCAACGTCCTGACTTTC
CSVDRLAWEPGANVLTF
>few|TRBV3-1|TRBJ2-2|NA
TGTGCCAGCAGCCAAGTCCGGACAGACAACACCGGGGAGCTGTTTTTT
CASSQVRTDNTGELFF
>many|TRBV6-4|TRBJ2-4|NA
TGTGCCAGCAGTGACTCGACGCGGACAGTCGAAAAGAGCAAAAACATTCAGTACTTC
CASSDSTRTVEKSKNIQYF
>NA|TRBV11-2|TRBJ1-1|NA
TGTGCCAGCAGCTTAGGTGTCAGTCATTCAGCATCTCGAGCTTTCTTT
CASSLGVSHSASRAFF
>many|TRBV6-5|TRBJ2-4|NA
TGTGCCAGCAGTTCCCCTCGAGGGGGGAAAAACATTCAGTACTTC
CASSSPRGGKNIQYF
>many|TRBV5-1|TRBJ2-2|NA
TGCGCCAGCAAAAGGGACGGGGAGCTGTTTTTT
CASKRDGELFF
>many|TRBV20-1|TRBJ2-2|NA
TGCAGTGCTAGAGTAGCAAGGAACACCGGGGAGCTGTTTTTT
CSARVARNTGELFF
>many|TRBV27|TRBJ1-1|NA
TGTGCCAGCAGCTTACAGGCGGCGGTGACTGAAGCTTTCTTT
CASSLQAAVTEAFF
>NA|TRBV6-1|TRBJ2-2|TRBD1
TGTGCCAGCAGCGCGGGACAGGTAGTAACCGGGGAGCTGTTTTTT
CASSAGQVVTGELFF
>many|TRBV5-1|TRBJ2-7|NA
TGCGCCAGCAGCTTGGCCCCCACCCAGGGGCAAGACGAGCAGTACTTC
CASSLAPTQGQDEQYF
>many|TRBV29-1|TRBJ2-7|NA
TGCAGCGTTCGTAGTAACGAGCAGTACTTC
CSVRSNEQYF
>many|TRBV3-1|TRBJ2-2|NA
TGTGCCAGCAGCAGGAACACCGGGGAGCTGTTTTTT
CASSRNTGELFF
>once|TRBV7-3|TRBJ1-1|NA
TGTGCCAGCGCGAATGGGATTATGAACACTGAAGCTTTCTTT
CASANGIMNTEAFF